These T cell receptor beta chains were read from a single sample in a study of blood T cell repertoires in COVID-19. The protocol was immunoSEQ multiplex PCR, while the TCRdb copy is restricted to in-frame clones and leaves out a portion. There are about 310,000 clones in the sample; nearly 90% occur only once, and about 1% lies in the top ten. The material sequenced was peripheral blood. Receptors originate from a middle-aged woman with COVID-19, enrolled during active disease. The CDR3 runs from the conserved cysteine through the conserved F or W.

V gene	J gene	CDR3 protein
TRBV4-3	TRBJ1-3	CASSQDWGLGNTIYF
TRBV7-2	TRBJ2-7	CASSLGEKREPYEQYF
TRBV27	TRBJ1-2	CASSFDQAIRYGYTF
TRBV29-1	TRBJ1-1	CSTRRWNTEAFF
TRBV11-1	TRBJ1-1	CASSLNRGWTEAFF
TRBV28	TRBJ2-7	CASWGVDRASGLGQYF
TRBV11-2	TRBJ2-3	CASSRTSGRTDTQYF
TRBV3-1/TRBV3-2	TRBJ2-3	CASSRGAASTDTQYF
TRBV12-3/TRBV12-4	TRBJ1-2	CASSFPFYGYTF
TRBV2	TRBJ2-4	CASSPPGSGGVLAKNIQYF
TRBV4-3	TRBJ1-2	CASSQDRGGPYGYTF
TRBV28	TRBJ2-7	CASSLLAGGPYEQYF
TRBV18	TRBJ2-3	CASSLRGYTDTQYF
TRBV5-1	TRBJ1-1	CASSFNRGTEAFF
TRBV9	TRBJ1-4	CASSPRQANEKLFF